This T cell receptor (beta chain) appears in the sequencing data of a study of vaccination effects on CD4 cells after COVID-19. A word on this clone: The antigen remains unidentified.

With the ViraFEST assay, the study expanded antigen-specific CD4+ T cells using viral peptide pools, then sequenced them. Subsequent to ten to eleven days of culture, CD4+ T cells were isolated. Their SARS-CoV-2 infection, verified by PCR, occurred between March and December 2020. Culturing of a few million PBMC per well took place with approximately 10 IU/ml IL-2 and 10 ug/ml peptides. Sequenced by immunoSEQ multiplex PCR; TCRdb stores in-frame clones only, minus some. Found here are more than 45,000 clones, 75% to 85% of them singletons; the top ten hold approximately 5.8%. Germline V gene data show CDR1 as LGHDT and CDR2 as YNNKEL (reference sequence). There are 14 residues in the CDR3. V was trimmed by 1 base and J by 5 bases, leaving 11 bases between them.

The rearrangement joins TRBV3-1 (or the pseudogene TRBV3-2) to TRBJ2-5; D gene unclear. Sample: CD4+ T cells from PBMCs cultured with HIV peptides, taken before COVID-19 vaccination. Stated subset: HIV-1 Nef peptide pool negative control/reference culture. The source of this sequence is a human donor who had a prior SARS-CoV-2 infection. The CDR3 spells CASSQGVDWETQYF. The DNA for the CDR3 is TGTGCCAGCAGCCAAGGGGTAGATTGGGAGACCCAGTACTTC.